The TCR beta chain under discussion was sequenced for a study of T cell changes during pregnancy in multiple sclerosis. The germline V gene encodes CDR1 SGHTA and CDR2 FQGNSA. The length of the CDR3 is 17 residues. J was trimmed by 0 bases and V by 5 bases; bases with no gene match: 7. Profiling relied on immunoSEQ multiplex PCR, and the TCRdb table lists in-frame clones only, not all of them. The sample includes tens of thousands of clones, 90% to 95% of them seen just once. This chain uses TRBV7-2 with TRBJ2-1, with 10 bases matching TRBD2. The origin of this receptor is a female donor with multiple sclerosis, enrolled in a pregnancy study. Sequencing used CD4+ T cells from peripheral blood mononuclear cells, obtained after pregnancy. The CDR3 is CASSLTSGRRSYNEQFF. The CDR3 DNA follows: TGTGCCAGCAGCCTGACTAGCGGGCGGCGCTCCTACAATGAGCAGTTCTTC.